The 30 T cell receptor beta chains below all came from one sample that was sequenced in a study of Ad26.COV2.S vaccination and SARS-CoV-2 variants. The repertoire was sequenced with immunoSEQ multiplex PCR; TCRdb's copy has only in-frame clones and lacks some. The sample comprises under 250,000 clones, roughly 89% of which are singletons, and approximately 3% rests with the top ten. Stated treatment: about 20 received Ad26.COV2.S at low or high dose, single or two shots; 5 received placebo; per-sample allocation not given. Repertoires come from day 63 after the first vaccine or placebo injection. Sequencing used peripheral blood, obtained in a trial of Ad26.COV2.S vaccine versus placebo. The source is a person between 18 and 60 years old who received the Ad26.COV2.S COVID-19 vaccine or a placebo.

The gene calls are TRBV5-8 and TRBJ1-4; D gene uncertain. The V and J ends lost 0 bases and 8 bases respectively, with 11 bases between them. Germline CDR1 is SGHTS and CDR2 is YDEGEE. The CDR3 has 14 amino acids. CDR3 nucleotide sequence: TGTGCCAGCAGCTTGGGACTCCTTGGGGAAAAACTGTTTTTT. Translation: CASSLGLLGEKLFF.

This clone has a count of ten or more. The chain combines TRBV4-3 with TRBJ2-1, with TRBD1 matching over 10 bases. The CDR3 covers 16 residues. Per the germline V gene, CDR1 is LGHNA and CDR2 is YSLEER. V dropped 2 bases and J dropped 8; count of bases not matched to a gene: 9. Here the CDR3 reads CASSQNDGDRGYEQFF. For the CDR3, the DNA is TGCGCCAGCAGCCAAAATGACGGGGACAGGGGTTATGAGCAGTTCTTC.

CDR3 sequence reads: CASKGAGASYNEQFF. DNA of the CDR3: TGTGCCAGCAAGGGAGCGGGAGCATCCTACAATGAGCAGTTCTTC. The chain uses TRBV6-5 and TRBJ2-1; 8 nucleotides line up with TRBD2. The CDR3 spans 15 residues. The J segment lost 1 base and the V segment lost 7 bases, leaving 6 bases of the junction unmatched. Germline values: CDR1 MNHEY, CDR2 SVGAGI.

The rearrangement links TRBV5-5 to TRBJ1-2; D is unclear. V lost 0 bases, J lost 7 bases, and 16 bases lay in between. The CDR3 loop spans 15 amino acids. From germline, CDR1 is SGHKS and CDR2 YYEKEE (reference sequence). The CDR3 DNA reads as TGTGCCAGCAGCTTGGAGGCCAGTTCCTGGAGTGGCTACACCTTC. Translating gives CASSLEASSWSGYTF.

This clone was observed once. This chain joins TRBV7-2 and TRBJ2-5; D ambiguous. CDR3 length: 12 residues. Germline CDR1 SGHTA, CDR2 FQGNSA. V was cut by 3 bases and J by 10 bases, with 12 bases left in between. In nucleotides, the CDR3 is TGTGCCAGCAGCTTGGGCGGCAGCGACCAGTACTTC. It yields the protein CASSLGGSDQYF.

CDR3 protein: CASSQPGLAGTVTDTQYF. CDR3 nucleotides: TGTGCCAGCAGCCAGCCGGGACTAGCGGGTACCGTTACAGATACGCAGTATTTT. The chain carries TRBV4-2 and TRBJ2-3, with 12 bases lining up with TRBD2. The CDR3 length is 18 residues. V trimming: 3 bases; J trimming: 3 bases; junction bases outside the gene matches: 10. The germline V gene encodes CDR1 LGHNA and CDR2 YNFKEQ.

This chain connects TRBV5-4 to TRBJ1-4; possibly TRBD1 for D (5 bases). V lost 4 bases and J lost 4, with 14 bases in between. This CDR3 has 15 residues. Germline loops: CDR1 SGHNT, CDR2 YYREEE (reference sequence). CDR3 bases: TGTGCCAGCAGCCTTGGCCGGGGGAATAATGAAAAACTGTTTTTT. Amino acid sequence: CASSLGRGNNEKLFF. The variable domain in full, with the rest retrieved from reference TRBV5-4 and TRBJ1-4, is ETGVTQSPTHLIKTRGQQVTLRCSSQSGHNTVSWYQQALGQGPQFIFQYYREEENGRGNFPPRFSGLQFPNYSSELNVNALELDDSALYLCASSLGRGNNEKLFFGSGTQLSVL.

This clone occurred once. The rearrangement links TRBV14 to TRBJ2-7; either TRBD1 or TRBD2 may supply D (5 bases each). Per the germline V gene, CDR1 is SGHDN and CDR2 is FVKESK. V was clipped by 3 bases and J by 3 bases, with 18 bases between them. This CDR3 has 16 residues. DNA of the CDR3: TGTGCCAGCAGCCACCCCCGGAAGGCGAGGGGCTACGAGCAGTACGTC. Translation gives CASSHPRKARGYEQYV.

The chain uses TRBV18 and TRBJ2-7; no clear D gene. This CDR3 has 15 residues. V lost 0 bases to trimming and J lost 4 bases, with 13 bases between them. Germline V gene data show CDR1 as KGHSH and CDR2 as LQKENI. CDR3 bases: TGTGCCAGCTCACCACCGGGATCTCCAAATTACGAGCAGTACTTC. Protein: CASSPPGSPNYEQYF.

There are a few counts of this clone. The rearrangement uses TRBV6-5 and TRBJ2-7, with 10 bases that match TRBD2. V gave up 5 bases and J gave up 7 bases; unmatched junction bases: 11. Germline V lookup: CDR1 MNHEY, CDR2 SVGAGI. The CDR3 spans 15 residues. In DNA, the CDR3 is TGTGCCAGCAGTCCCCTACAGCGGGGGGGCCGGGAGCAGTACTTC. Its translation is CASSPLQRGGREQYF.

This clone was seen only once. V is TRBV4-2 and J is TRBJ1-4, with 9 bases fitting TRBD1. The CDR3 consists of 16 residues. Germline V gives CDR1 LGHNA, CDR2 YNFKEQ. After removal of 1 base from V and 8 bases from J, the junction contained 8 bases not matched to a gene. CDR3 region: CASSQGGGQGAEKLFF. DNA of the CDR3: TGTGCCAGCAGCCAAGGTGGGGGACAGGGCGCCGAAAAACTGTTTTTT.

The chain combines TRBV19 with TRBJ1-2; maybe TRBD1 (5 bases). Germline CDR1 LNHDA, CDR2 SQIVND (reference sequence). Deletions cut 6 bases from V and 4 bases from J, with 9 bases between. The CDR3 consists of 12 residues. The CDR3 sequence: CASRGRSYGYTF. The CDR3, as DNA: TGTGCCAGTAGGGGGCGCAGCTATGGCTACACCTTC.

This chain connects TRBV7-9 to TRBJ2-7; 12 positions agree with TRBD2. This CDR3 spans 14 amino acids. The junction had 3 bases not matched to a gene; V was cut back by 5 bases and J by 4 bases. In germline, CDR1 is SEHNR, CDR2 FQNEAQ (reference sequence). CDR3 region: CASSPGTSGYEQYF. CDR3 sequence (DNA): TGTGCCAGCAGCCCCGGGACTAGCGGGTACGAGCAGTACTTC.

This rearrangement joins TRBV9 to TRBJ2-1; D is perhaps TRBD1 or TRBD2 (5 bases each). The CDR3 loop spans 13 amino acids. The ends were cut back, 2 bases at V and 7 bases at J, with 10 bases in the middle. Germline values: CDR1 SGDLS, CDR2 YYNGEE. CDR3 in DNA: TGTGCCAGCAGCGTCGGGACGAATAATGAGCAGTTCTTC. Amino acids: CASSVGTNNEQFF. Full variable domain (remainder filled in from reference TRBV9 and TRBJ2-1): DSGVTQTPKHLITATGQRVTLRCSPRSGDLSVYWYQQSLDQGLQFLIQYYNGEERAKGNILERFSAQQFPDLHSELNLSSLELGDSALYFCASSVGTNNEQFFGPGTRLTVL.

J is TRBJ2-1 and V is TRBV4-1; either TRBD1 or TRBD2 may supply D (6 bases each). The CDR3 spans 14 residues. Trimming took off 6 bases at V and 9 bases at J, with 18 bases between the two ends. Germline V gene lookup returns CDR1 MGHRA and CDR2 YSYEKL. This chain's CDR3 is CASRIPGDSGEQFF. In DNA form, the CDR3 reads TGCGCCAGCAGAATCCCAGGGGATAGCGGTGAGCAGTTCTTC.

The V and J genes are TRBV3-1 (or the pseudogene TRBV3-2) and TRBJ2-7, with TRBD2 identical over 11 bases. The CDR3 has 17 residues. CDR1 and CDR2 from the germline V gene are LGHDT and YNNKEL (reference sequence). V lost 2 bases and J lost 7; bases outside the gene matches: 13. CDR3: CASSQCPGSGRGEEQYV. The CDR3 coding sequence is TGTGCCAGCAGCCAATGCCCCGGTAGCGGGAGGGGCGAGGAGCAGTACGTC.

This sequence joins TRBV5-4 and TRBJ2-1; the match to TRBD2 covers 9 bases. The J segment lost 1 base and the V segment lost 4 bases, leaving 6 bases of the junction unmatched. Germline CDR1 SGHNT, CDR2 YYREEE (reference sequence). The CDR3 is made up of 16 amino acids. CDR3 DNA sequence: TGTGCCAGCAGCCCGGGACTAGCTGTATCCTACAATGAGCAGTTCTTC. Its protein is CASSPGLAVSYNEQFF.

The chain carries TRBV9 and TRBJ1-4; D gene ambiguous. The ends were cut back, 1 base at V and 0 bases at J, with 13 bases in the middle. The CDR3 extends over 17 amino acids. Germline V gives CDR1 SGDLS, CDR2 YYNGEE. This CDR3 reads CASSVLPAPPTNEKLFF. CDR3 sequence (DNA): TGTGCCAGCAGCGTATTGCCCGCTCCGCCAACTAATGAAAAACTGTTTTTT.

The chain recombines TRBV6-1 with TRBJ1-5; unclear D gene. In germline, CDR1 is MNHNS, CDR2 SASEGT. This CDR3 is 15 amino acids long. The V and J ends lost 3 bases and 0 bases respectively, with 9 bases between them. As DNA, the CDR3 is TGTGCCAGCAGTGAGGGATTCGTTAGCAATCAGCCCCAGCATTTT. This sequence encodes CASSEGFVSNQPQHF.

The V call is TRBV12-3 or TRBV12-4, the J call TRBJ2-1; D assignment may be TRBD1 or TRBD2 (5 bases each). This CDR3 comprises 11 residues. The V end lost 7 bases, the J end lost 12 bases, and 13 bases lay between the germline ends. DNA for the CDR3: TGTGCCAGCACCAGAGGTGGGGGGCAGTTCTTC. Protein sequence: CASTRGGGQFF.

The chain is built from TRBV18 and TRBJ1-1; D is ambiguous. There are 14 residues in the CDR3. The V end lost 1 base, the J end lost 1 base, and 7 bases lay between the germline ends. Germline CDR1 is KGHSH and CDR2 is LQKENI. The CDR3 DNA is TGTGCCAGCTCACCACTTATCGAGAACACTGAAGCTTTCTTT. This codes for CASSPLIENTEAFF.

V and J are TRBV28 and TRBJ1-1, with D possibly being TRBD1 (6 bases). This CDR3 has 13 residues. CDR1 and CDR2 from the germline V gene are MDHEN and SYDVKM. V lost 2 bases and J 9 bases, leaving 13 bases between the germline ends. CDR3 sequence (DNA): TGTGCCAGCAGTTTAGGCCTCGGACAGCAAGCTTTCTTT. It codes for CASSLGLGQQAFF. Drawing the rest from reference TRBV28 and TRBJ1-1, the complete variable domain is DVKVTQSSRYLVKRTGEKVFLECVQDMDHENMFWYRQDPGLGLRLIYFSYDVKMKEKGDIPEGYSVSREKKERFSLILESASTNQTSMYLCASSLGLGQQAFFGQGTRLTVV.

This rearrangement joins TRBV3-1 (or the pseudogene TRBV3-2) to TRBJ2-3, with D possibly TRBD2 on 5 matching bases. This CDR3 contains 20 residues. Germline V lookup: CDR1 LGHDT, CDR2 YNNKEL (reference sequence). Trimming shortened V by 10 bases and J by 0 bases, and 32 bases separated the two germline ends. CDR3 nucleotides: TGTGCCACCCGTGCCGGCGGGTCCCGTGCCCCATTCTCTAGCACAGATACGCAGTATTTT. This codes for CATRAGGSRAPFSSTDTQYF.

The rearrangement links TRBV7-2 to TRBJ2-7; 10 bases agree with TRBD1. The CDR3 is made up of 16 amino acids. CDR1 is SGHTA and CDR2 is FQGNSA in the germline V gene. The junction had 12 bases not matched to a gene; V was cut back by 4 bases and J by 6 bases. CDR3 amino acids: CASSSRQGAQTREQYF. In nucleotides, the CDR3 is TGTGCCAGCAGCTCCAGACAGGGGGCGCAAACTCGCGAGCAGTACTTC.

The chain links TRBV11-2 to TRBJ2-1, with 9 bases identical to TRBD2. Germline V lookup: CDR1 SGHAT, CDR2 FQNNGV. Germline trimming cut 4 bases from V and 1 base from J; bases unmatched to any gene: 11. The CDR3 has 18 amino acids. As DNA, the CDR3 is TGTGCCAGCAGCTCGTTGGGTGCTAGCGGGAAATCCTACAATGAGCAGTTCTTC. Encoded protein: CASSSLGASGKSYNEQFF.

The chain joins TRBV3-1 (or the pseudogene TRBV3-2) to TRBJ2-7, with 10 bases that match TRBD2. The V segment lost 1 base and the J segment 3 bases; nucleotides outside the gene matches: 3. There are 15 residues in the CDR3. The germline gives CDR1 LGHDT, CDR2 YNNKEL (reference sequence). CDR3 coding DNA: TGTGCCAGCAGCCAAGGGCTAGCGGGGGTCTACGAGCAGTACTTC. Translating gives CASSQGLAGVYEQYF.

The chain is built from TRBV3-1 (or the pseudogene TRBV3-2) and TRBJ2-2, with a tentative D call TRBD2 (5 bases). CDR1 is LGHDT and CDR2 is YNNKEL in the germline V gene (reference sequence). Trimming took 2 bases from V and 8 from J, leaving 18 bases between them. CDR3 length: 16 amino acids. CDR3 in DNA: TGTGCCAGCAGCCAAACAACTAGTTTCGACTCTGGGGAGCTGTTTTTT. Its translation: CASSQTTSFDSGELFF.

This clone was counted between two and nine times. The rearrangement links TRBV4-1 to TRBJ1-2; tentatively, D is TRBD1 (5 bases). Trimming cost V 2 bases and J 1 base, with 17 bases left between them. The V gene's germline CDR1 is MGHRA and CDR2 YSYEKL. The length of the CDR3 is 17 residues. CDR3 in amino acids: CASSQPTRDSINYGYTF. CDR3 DNA sequence: TGCGCCAGCAGCCAACCTACCCGGGACTCGATTAACTATGGCTACACCTTC.

With regard to this clone: Other nucleotide sequences in the sample specify the same CDR3. The chain links TRBV2 to TRBJ1-3, with 8 bases that match TRBD1. The junction had 6 bases not matched to a gene; V was cut back by 4 bases and J by 4 bases. The CDR3 runs to 15 residues. The germline CDR1 and CDR2 sequences are SNHLY and FYNNEI. As DNA, the CDR3 is TGTGCCAGCAGTGTTCAGGGGGCGGCCGGAAACACCATATATTTT. Translating gives CASSVQGAAGNTIYF.

The V and J genes are TRBV4-1 and TRBJ2-7; no reliable D call. V lost 1 base and J lost 2, with 12 bases in between. Germline loops: CDR1 MGHRA, CDR2 YSYEKL. The CDR3 contains 15 residues. This chain's CDR3 is CASSQVKKSPYEQYF. The CDR3 DNA follows: TGCGCCAGCAGCCAAGTAAAGAAGTCCCCCTACGAGCAGTACTTC.